This TCR beta chain was identified during a study of T cells in Graves' hyperthyroidism and ophthalmopathy. TCR beta CDR3 regions were amplified from RNA. The TCR CDR3 first-round RT-PCR relied on the HTBI primer set. From the multiplex PCR reads, TCRdb called clonotypes with MiXCR, one entry per CDR3 protein. The table lists about 400,000 distinct CDR3 sequences, roughly 14% of them singletons, with approximately 7.5% in the top ten. In germline, CDR1 is LGHDT, CDR2 YNNKEL (reference sequence). The J segment lost 4 bases and the V segment lost 3 bases, leaving 3 bases of the junction unmatched. This CDR3 spans 14 amino acids. Study-level results: Most expanded thyroid clonotypes above 0.001 recurred in blood. Ophthalmopathy prediction by the model preceded onset by a median 6.5 months.

A note on this clonotype: The antigen remains unidentified.

The rearrangement links TRBV3-1 to TRBJ2-7, with 10 bases fitting TRBD2. The clonotype comes from a woman aged 18-30 years with Graves' hyperthyroidism. Sequencing was performed on blood. The chain's CDR3 is CASSQTSGLYEQYF. The CDR3, as DNA: TGTGCCAGCAGCCAGACTAGCGGGTTGTACGAGCAGTACTTC.